This is a list of T cell receptor beta chains from one sample in a study of human T cells and chemical hapten exposure. TCRdb fed the RACE reads into MiXCR, producing one record per CDR3 protein. The repertoire holds more than 250,000 distinct CDR3 sequences, about 8.1% seen once, with less than 3% in the top ten. This specimen was whole blood, taken in connection with sensitization to the hapten diphenylcyclopropenone (DPC). The origin of the receptors is a middle-aged woman with alopecia areata. Some clones in this sample may be carry-over from other donors' samples. Both conserved end residues are part of each CDR3. The D gene is left open where the match is weak. Expanded clones get a size class; other rows say once, few or many, or leave the size out.

abundance	v_gene	d_gene	j_gene	CDR3nt	CDR3aa
-	TRBV10-1	-	TRBJ2-2	TGCGCCAGCAGGGGGTCTTTCTCAATGAGTCGGGAAGGTGCGAACACCGGGGAGCTGTTTTTT	CASRGSFSMSREGANTGELFF
-	TRBV12-3/TRBV12-4	TRBD1	TRBJ1-4	TGTGCCAGCAGTTCCGGACAGGGCTGGGAAAAACTGTTTTTT	CASSSGQGWEKLFF
-	TRBV12-3/TRBV12-4	TRBD1	TRBJ1-5	TGTGCCAGCAGTTCGGGACAGGGTAGACAGCCCCAGCATTTT	CASSSGQGRQPQHF
few	TRBV7-9	TRBD2	TRBJ2-5	TGTGCCAGCTCCCCCGGTATATATCCGGGGGGAGAGACCCAGTACTTC	CASSPGIYPGGETQYF
-	TRBV5-1	-	TRBJ2-7	TGCGCCAGCACCCCCGGCGGGACCTACTCCTACGAGCAGTACTTC	CASTPGGTYSYEQYF
-	TRBV12-3/TRBV12-4	TRBD1	TRBJ1-1	TGTGCCAGCAGTAAACCGGGCCAGGGGGACACTGAAGCTTTCTTT	CASSKPGQGDTEAFF
few	TRBV29-1	TRBD2	TRBJ2-1	TGCAGCGAAACTAGCGGGAGTATAAATGAGCAGTTCTTC	CSETSGSINEQFF
many	TRBV9	-	TRBJ2-3	TGTGCCAGCAGCGTGCGGCAGGGAGGACTAGATACGCAGTATTTT	CASSVRQGGLDTQYF
many	TRBV29-1	-	TRBJ2-2	TGCAGCACCGATGGCGGGCCGAACACCGGGGAGCTGTTTTTT	CSTDGGPNTGELFF
few	TRBV9	TRBD1	TRBJ2-5	TGTGCCAGCAGCGTCCGGGACAGGGGAGGAGAGACCCAGTACTTC	CASSVRDRGGETQYF
-	TRBV7-9	TRBD1	TRBJ2-7	TGTGCCAGCAGCGGCTACGACAGGGGTAGCGAGCAGTACTTC	CASSGYDRGSEQYF
few	TRBV10-3	-	TRBJ1-3	TGTGCCGCAACAGGGACTGGAAACACCATATATTTT	CAATGTGNTIYF
few	TRBV28	TRBD2	TRBJ2-7	TGTGCCAGCAGTTTCCAGGGAGGGAACGAGCAGTACTTC	CASSFQGGNEQYF
-	TRBV20-1	-	TRBJ2-7	TGCAGTGCTCCTCTCCGGGACCCCCCGACTACCGAGCAGTACTTC	CSAPLRDPPTTEQYF
few	TRBV2	TRBD2	TRBJ2-1	TGTGCCAGCTTTAGCGGGAGGGATAATGAGCAGTTCTTC	CASFSGRDNEQFF
-	TRBV29-1	-	TRBJ2-1	TGCAGCGGGGACCGGTACAATGAGCAGTTCTTC	CSGDRYNEQFF
-	TRBV28	-	TRBJ1-1	TGTGCCAGCAGTTTGGGATGGCGAGCTTTCTTT	CASSLGWRAFF
few	TRBV7-9	TRBD1	TRBJ2-3	TGTGCCAGCAGCTCAGCTGCCTCCGGGACAGAGTTCTCGCAGTATTTT	CASSSAASGTEFSQYF
few	TRBV12-5	-	TRBJ2-7	TGTGCTAGTGCCGTCGACAGCCCGTCCTACGAGCAGTACTTC	CASAVDSPSYEQYF
-	TRBV29-1	TRBD1	TRBJ2-1	TGCAGCGTTGGGGGACAGGGGATGAATAGCGGGTCTCATAGCTCCTACAATGAGCAGTTCTTC	CSVGGQGMNSGSHSSYNEQFF
-	TRBV20-1	-	TRBJ2-1	TGCAGTGCTAGGTATACTAGCACCGAGCAGTTCTTC	CSARYTSTEQFF
few	TRBV5-1	-	TRBJ2-6	TGCGCCAGCAGCAAAGCAGAGGCCGGGGCCAACGTCCTGACTTTC	CASSKAEAGANVLTF
few	TRBV7-9	-	TRBJ2-3	TGTGCCAGCAGCCAATTCCTCACAGATACGCAGTATTTT	CASSQFLTDTQYF
many	TRBV12-3/TRBV12-4	-	TRBJ1-2	TGTGCCAGCAGTTTGTCCATATATAACTATGGCTACACCTTC	CASSLSIYNYGYTF
few	TRBV7-2	-	TRBJ1-4	TGTGCCAGCAGCTTAGCCCGGGTACCTGAAAAACTGTTTTTT	CASSLARVPEKLFF
-	TRBV6-2/TRBV6-3	TRBD1	TRBJ2-1	TGTGCCAGCACCCCTTTGACAGGGCTTGAGAATGAGCAGTTCTTC	CASTPLTGLENEQFF
-	TRBV5-1	TRBD1	TRBJ2-2	TGCGCCAGCAGACACGTGGGACAGGGGATCGCCGGGGAGCTGTTTTTT	CASRHVGQGIAGELFF
few	TRBV28	-	TRBJ2-7	TGTGCCACTTCGCCAGGGATCTCCTACGAGCAGTACTTC	CATSPGISYEQYF
-	TRBV12-3/TRBV12-4	-	TRBJ1-1	TGTGCCAGCAGTTCACAGGGATACACTGAAGCTTTCTTT	CASSSQGYTEAFF
-	TRBV20-1	-	TRBJ2-5	TGCAGTGCTGCCCCTCAGGAGACCCAGTACTTC	CSAAPQETQYF
many	TRBV5-6	TRBD1	TRBJ2-7	TGTGCCAGCAGATCCCGACAGGGCTCCTACGAGCAGTACTTC	CASRSRQGSYEQYF
few	TRBV15	TRBD2	TRBJ2-1	TGTGCCACCACCAAAGGCGCTAGCGGGGCCGGTGAGCAGTTCTTC	CATTKGASGAGEQFF
-	TRBV5-1	-	TRBJ2-7	TGCGCCAGCAGCTTGCAGAGAAACTACGAGCAGTACTTC	CASSLQRNYEQYF
-	TRBV7-9	-	TRBJ2-3	TGTGCCAGCAGCTTCGGGCTTAGCACAGATACGCAGTATTTT	CASSFGLSTDTQYF
few	TRBV7-9	-	TRBJ2-4	TGTGCCAGCAGCTTAGACGTGGACGTCCGTATTCAGTACTTC	CASSLDVDVRIQYF
few	TRBV7-2	-	TRBJ2-1	TGTGCCAGCAGCTTCTTTGGGAGGAATGAGCAGTTCTTC	CASSFFGRNEQFF
-	TRBV6-6	-	TRBJ2-2	TGTGCCAGCGACAGGTACACCGGGGAGCTGTTTTTT	CASDRYTGELFF
-	TRBV11-2	TRBD1	TRBJ1-1	TGTGCCAGCAGCTTGGACAGGGGGCTCACGCGAGGTGAAGCTTTCTTT	CASSLDRGLTRGEAFF
many	TRBV29-1	-	TRBJ2-3	TGCAGCGTTAGCGGACAGTTTACGGCAGATACGCAGTATTTT	CSVSGQFTADTQYF
-	TRBV9	TRBD2	TRBJ2-3	TGTGCCAGCAGCGTATTCAGCGGGAGTATCACAGATACGCAGTATTTT	CASSVFSGSITDTQYF
-	TRBV11-1	TRBD1	TRBJ2-5	TGTGCCAGCAGCTGGGACAGCTCCTTCCAAGAGACCCAGTACTTC	CASSWDSSFQETQYF
-	TRBV3-1	-	TRBJ1-2	TGTGCCAGCAGCCAAGTTGAAAACTATGGCTACACCTTC	CASSQVENYGYTF
many	TRBV3-1	-	TRBJ1-2	TGTGCCAGCAGCCCCCCCGGTCTCTATGGCTACACCTTC	CASSPPGLYGYTF
few	TRBV6-2/TRBV6-3	-	TRBJ1-1	TGTGCCAGCAGTTACTCAGGGAGAGACACTGAAGCTTTCTTT	CASSYSGRDTEAFF
many	TRBV28	-	TRBJ2-3	TGTGCCAGCAGTTTTCTTAGCAGTAGCACAGATACGCAGTATTTT	CASSFLSSSTDTQYF
few	TRBV28	-	TRBJ2-3	TGTGCCAGCAGTTTCACCCGGTCGGCGGGATCCCCCGGAACGCAGTATTTT	CASSFTRSAGSPGTQYF
-	TRBV12-3/TRBV12-4	-	TRBJ1-1	TGTGCCAGCAGTTTCCCGACAAGGCAAGCTTTCTTT	CASSFPTRQAFF
many	TRBV7-3	-	TRBJ1-1	TGTGCCAGCAGCCCAGGATCGTGGACCACTGAAGCTTTCTTT	CASSPGSWTTEAFF
-	TRBV6-2/TRBV6-3	-	TRBJ2-1	TGTGCCAGCAGCTTCCTCCCGACACGCCACAATGAGCAGTTCTTC	CASSFLPTRHNEQFF
-	TRBV5-1	TRBD2	TRBJ2-2	TGCGCCAGCAGAGGACTAGCGGGAGTTAACACCGGGGAGCTGTTTTTT	CASRGLAGVNTGELFF
few	TRBV3-1	TRBD2	TRBJ2-2	TGTGCCAGCAGCCATGATCTAGCGGCAACGAACACCGGGGAGCTGTTTTTT	CASSHDLAATNTGELFF